In its sample, the clone carrying this T cell receptor beta chain was seen a few times. The antigen is unknown. The CDR3 runs 16 residues. In germline, CDR1 is MGHRA, CDR2 YSYEKL. Germline trimming cut 1 base from V and 2 bases from J; bases unmatched to any gene: 3. The data were taken from a study of Graves' ophthalmopathy and Graves' hyperthyroidism. Findings of the study overall: The blood repertoire also included most expanded thyroid clonotypes above 0.001 frequency.

Using RNA transcripts, the TCR beta CDR3 regions were amplified. RT-PCR was first run with HTBI primers, then multiplex PCR in a second round. TCRdb reanalysed the multiplex PCR reads using MiXCR and keeps one entry per CDR3 protein. This sample has just over 600,000 distinct CDR3 sequences, with 22% found just once. The source of this sequence is a woman between 18 and 30 years old with stable Graves' hyperthyroidism. Some clones in this sample may be carry-over from other donors' samples. Sequencing used peripheral blood. J is TRBJ2-7 and V is TRBV4-1; 12 bases agree with TRBD2. CDR3 DNA: TGCGCCAGCAGCCAAGGGGGACTAGCGGGTCCCTACGAGCAGTACTTC. As protein: CASSQGGLAGPYEQYF.